The T cell receptor beta chain under discussion was sequenced for a study of cytomegalovirus exposure and HLA in healthy donors. Study as a whole: The use of the same platform for the 100 to 150 validation repertoires and the roughly 700 first-cohort repertoires was reported by a later analysis. Regarding the study as a whole: In the approximately 120 validation repertoires, a later analysis found that first-cohort TCR clusters tended to co-occur.

V lost 1 base, J lost 6 bases, and 11 bases lay in between. Germline V gives CDR1 SGDLS, CDR2 YYNGEE. CDR3 length equals 15 residues. Comment on this clone: Its antigen is unknown.

TCRdb's table, derived via immunoSEQ multiplex PCR, lists solely in-frame clones and lacks some. There are about 120,000 clones in the sample; roughly 90% occur only once, and over 1.1% lies in the top ten. The rearrangement joins TRBV9 to TRBJ1-6; perhaps TRBD1 as D (5 bases). Sequencing was carried out using PBMCs. This TCR came from a young woman in good health and CMV-seropositive. The CDR3 coding sequence is TGTGCCAGCAGCGTATTGGGAAGGGGTAATTCACCCCTCCACTTT. Encoded protein: CASSVLGRGNSPLHF.